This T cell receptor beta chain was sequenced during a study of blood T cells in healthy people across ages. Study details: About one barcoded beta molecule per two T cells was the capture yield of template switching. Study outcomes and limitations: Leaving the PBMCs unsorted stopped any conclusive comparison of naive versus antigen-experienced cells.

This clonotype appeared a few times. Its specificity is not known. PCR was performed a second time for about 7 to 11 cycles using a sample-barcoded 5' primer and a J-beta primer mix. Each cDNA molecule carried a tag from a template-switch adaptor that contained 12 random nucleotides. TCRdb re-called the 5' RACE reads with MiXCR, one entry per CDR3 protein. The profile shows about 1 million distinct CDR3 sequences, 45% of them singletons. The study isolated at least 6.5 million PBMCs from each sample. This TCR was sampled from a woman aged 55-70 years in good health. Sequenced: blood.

The CDR3 spells CASSEAGPASSYEQYF. In nucleotides, the CDR3 is TGTGCCAGCAGTGAAGCGGGGCCAGCGAGCTCCTACGAGCAGTACTTC. V is TRBV6-1 and J is TRBJ2-7; maybe TRBD1 (5 bases). CDR3 length equals 16 residues. The germline V and J ends were trimmed by 0 bases and 0 bases, with 12 bases remaining between them. Germline CDR1 reads MNHNS; CDR2 reads SASEGT.